The 26 T cell receptor beta chains below come from one sample, sequenced in a study of CD8 T cells in Susac syndrome (dated by TCRdb to the late 2010s). The method was the immunoSEQ multiplex PCR assay. RNA was extracted using the RNeasy kit, and about 0.5 to 1 ug of the RNA was reverse transcribed with random hexamers. Through fastp at Q25 and MiXCR, TCRdb rebuilt clones from the public reads, retaining in-frame beta chains. All rows with the same CDR3 protein become a single entry with the most common DNA and genes. The sample yields under 200,000 distinct CDR3 sequences; around 95% were counted once. Jointly, the top ten make up over 0.12% of the sample. The specimen sequenced was CD4+ T cells from PBMCs. These receptor sequences come from a human donor in good health.

The chain links TRBV6-2 or TRBV6-3 to TRBJ2-3; TRBD2 is a possible D gene (6 bases). Looked up from germline, CDR1 is MNHEY and CDR2 is SVGEGT. The CDR3 runs to 13 residues. The germline V and J ends were trimmed by 6 bases and 2 bases, with 9 bases remaining between them. The CDR3: CASSLDYTDTQYF. The CDR3 region has the DNA TGTGCCAGCAGCCTGGACTACACAGATACGCAGTATTTT.

The chain is built from TRBV15 and TRBJ1-1; weak D call: TRBD1 (6 bases). CDR1 and CDR2 (germline): LNHNV, YYDKDF (reference sequence). The V and J ends lost 4 bases and 0 bases respectively, with 9 bases between them. The CDR3 covers 14 residues. This CDR3 is CATSIGQLNTEAFF. CDR3 sequence (DNA): TGTGCCACCAGCATTGGACAGCTGAACACTGAAGCTTTCTTT.

The V gene is TRBV4-3, the J gene TRBJ2-2; TRBD2 aligns across 11 bases. Germline CDR1 reads LGHNA; CDR2 reads YSLEER. The CDR3 has 17 residues. After removal of 3 bases from V and 5 bases from J, the junction contained 8 bases not matched to a gene. The DNA of the CDR3 is TGCGCCAGCAGCCAGGATAGCGGGGGGGCCGGGACCGGGGAGCTGTTTTTT. Its translation is CASSQDSGGAGTGELFF.

The rearrangement links TRBV12-3 or TRBV12-4 to TRBJ2-5; 8 nucleotides match TRBD2. This CDR3 has 15 amino acids. With V trimmed by 6 bases and J by 1 base, 7 bases remained unmatched. The CDR3 reads CASSPTGGAQETQYF. CDR3 coding DNA: TGTGCCAGCAGCCCGACCGGGGGGGCCCAAGAGACCCAGTACTTC.

The chain links TRBV29-1 to TRBJ2-3; TRBD1 matches at 7 bases. The CDR3 consists of 12 residues. V was clipped by 6 bases and J by 4 bases; unmatched bases: 4. The germline V gene has CDR1 SQVTM and CDR2 ANQGSEA. CDR3 protein: CSVATGADTQYF. CDR3 sequence (DNA): TGCAGCGTGGCAACAGGGGCAGATACGCAGTATTTT.

CDR3 in DNA: TGTGCCAGCAGCGGCGTGGAGGGTGAGCAGTTCTTC. It encodes CASSGVEGEQFF. This chain uses TRBV9 with TRBJ2-1, with D possibly TRBD2 on 6 matching bases. Germline CDR1 is SGDLS and CDR2 is YYNGEE. CDR3 size: 12 residues. Trimming shortened V by 3 bases and J by 9 bases, and 10 bases separated the two germline ends. The full variable domain, rest sourced from reference TRBV9 and TRBJ2-1, is DSGVTQTPKHLITATGQRVTLRCSPRSGDLSVYWYQQSLDQGLQFLIQYYNGEERAKGNILERFSAQQFPDLHSELNLSSLELGDSALYFCASSGVEGEQFFGPGTRLTVL.

This sequence joins TRBV9 and TRBJ2-3; 14 nucleotides match TRBD2. Germline V gene lookup returns CDR1 SGDLS and CDR2 YYNGEE. V lost 3 bases to trimming and J lost 3 bases; unmatched junction nucleotides: 3. The CDR3 is 16 residues long. The CDR3 coding sequence is TGTGCCAGCAGCGAAGGACTAGCGGGGGGTACAGATACGCAGTATTTT. Translation: CASSEGLAGGTDTQYF.

The chain couples TRBV4-3 to TRBJ1-5; no definite D call. The CDR3 is made up of 14 amino acids. With 3 bases removed from V and 6 bases from J, the gap between germline ends came to 12 bases. Germline-derived CDR1 and CDR2 are LGHNA and YSLEER. The CDR3 protein is CASSQEYSGQPQHF. CDR3 bases: TGCGCCAGCAGCCAGGAATACTCAGGTCAGCCCCAGCATTTT.

The chain recombines TRBV9 with TRBJ2-5; maybe TRBD1 (5 bases). This CDR3 region has 15 residues. Trimming removed 0 bases at V and 7 bases at J, with 16 bases between. Germline CDR1 SGDLS, CDR2 YYNGEE. The CDR3 sequence: CASSVAGRPQGTQYF. DNA of the CDR3: TGTGCCAGCAGCGTAGCCGGGCGGCCCCAGGGGACCCAGTACTTC.

In DNA form, the CDR3 reads TGCAGTGCTAGACTCTTGCAGCCGAATCAAGAGACCCAGTACTTC. Its protein is CSARLLQPNQETQYF. This chain joins TRBV20-1 and TRBJ2-5; D is undetermined. This CDR3 spans 15 amino acids. Germline CDR1 is DFQATT and CDR2 is SNEGSKA (reference sequence). The V gene lost 2 bases and the J gene lost 2 bases, with 15 bases spanning the gap.

This chain connects TRBV6-2 or TRBV6-3 to TRBJ1-5; D perhaps matches TRBD1 (6 bases). The germline gives CDR1 MNHEY, CDR2 SVGEGT. Trimming took off 7 bases at V and 1 base at J, with 17 bases between the two ends. This CDR3 spans 16 amino acids. The chain's CDR3 is CASNPSGEASNQPQHF. CDR3 DNA sequence: TGTGCCAGCAATCCCTCAGGGGAGGCGAGCAATCAGCCCCAGCATTTT.

The chain has TRBV7-2 and TRBJ2-1, with D maybe TRBD2 (6 bases). This CDR3 is built from 13 residues. V lost 4 bases, J lost 9 bases, and 13 bases lay in between. Germline V gives CDR1 SGHTA, CDR2 FQGNSA. The CDR3 is CASSSLEAGEQFF. The CDR3 DNA is TGTGCCAGCAGCTCCTTAGAAGCGGGTGAGCAGTTCTTC.

The chain recombines TRBV20-1 with TRBJ2-7; TRBD1 aligns across 7 bases. This CDR3 spans 14 amino acids. Per the germline V gene, CDR1 is DFQATT and CDR2 is SNEGSKA (reference sequence). V lost 3 bases, J lost 3 bases, and 8 bases stayed unmatched. CDR3 nucleotide sequence: TGCAGTGCTAGTTGGACAGGTTCCCTCTACGAGCAGTACTTC. Translation: CSASWTGSLYEQYF.

This chain joins TRBV10-3 and TRBJ2-3; 12 nucleotides agree with TRBD2. The CDR3 totals 17 residues. V dropped 6 bases and J dropped 6; count of bases not matched to a gene: 13. The germline CDR1 and CDR2 sequences are ENHRY and SYGVKD. The DNA for the CDR3 is TGTGCCATCAGGGGGGCCAAGGGACTAGCGGGCGAGGATACGCAGTATTTT. Translating it yields CAIRGAKGLAGEDTQYF.

V is TRBV9 and J is TRBJ2-3; D remains ambiguous. CDR1 and CDR2 from the germline V gene are SGDLS and YYNGEE. V lost 2 bases to trimming and J lost 0 bases, with 7 bases between them. The CDR3 extends over 14 amino acids. The CDR3 bases are TGTGCCAGCAGCGTGGATTCTAGCACAGATACGCAGTATTTT. The encoded protein is CASSVDSSTDTQYF.

This chain connects TRBV12-3 or TRBV12-4 to TRBJ2-2, with D perhaps matching TRBD2 (7 bases). The CDR3 consists of 16 residues. The germline V and J ends were trimmed by 2 bases and 7 bases, with 17 bases remaining between them. The CDR3 sequence is CASSLLRGPGGGELFF. CDR3 nucleotides: TGTGCCAGCAGTTTATTGCGGGGGCCCGGGGGCGGGGAGCTGTTTTTT.

The rearrangement joins TRBV3-1 to TRBJ1-2, with 10 bases identical to TRBD1. The V and J ends lost 4 bases and 8 bases, in that order; junction bases with no gene match: 4. This CDR3 has 13 residues. In germline, CDR1 is LGHDT, CDR2 YNNKEL (reference sequence). CDR3 protein: CASSPGTGDGYTF. The CDR3, as DNA: TGTGCCAGCAGCCCCGGGACAGGGGACGGCTACACCTTC.

The chain joins TRBV20-1 to TRBJ2-2, with 7 bases aligning to TRBD1. The CDR3 covers 14 residues. Germline lookup yields CDR1 DFQATT and CDR2 SNEGSKA (reference sequence). Germline trimming cut 6 bases from V and 3 bases from J; bases unmatched to any gene: 7. For the CDR3, the DNA is TGCAGTGCAACCCGGGACAGAGACACCGGGGAGCTGTTTTTT. The encoded protein is CSATRDRDTGELFF.

The chain links TRBV28 to TRBJ2-7; 11 nucleotides line up with TRBD1. The CDR3 contains 18 residues. Losses at the gene ends were 3 bases for V and 4 bases for J; bases not matched to a gene: 14. Germline lookup yields CDR1 MDHEN and CDR2 SYDVKM. The CDR3 loop reads CASSFPQGGTGGRYEQYF. CDR3 DNA sequence: TGTGCCAGCAGTTTCCCCCAAGGTGGGACAGGGGGGAGGTACGAGCAGTACTTC.

The rearrangement links TRBV5-7 to TRBJ2-7; D gene unclear. TRBV5-7 is placed among ORFs of uncertain function. Trimming stripped 2 bases from V and 7 bases from J, with 4 bases between. The CDR3 has 10 residues. CDR3 nucleotides: TGTGCCAGCAGCTTTTGTGAGCAGTACTTC. Residues: CASSFCEQYF.

The chain links TRBV5-6 to TRBJ2-2, with D maybe TRBD1 (5 bases). V was shortened by 2 bases and J by 0 bases, with 11 bases between the two germline ends. This CDR3 has 16 residues. Germline V gives CDR1 SGHDT, CDR2 YYEEEE. CDR3 region: CASSFLGETNTGELFF. The CDR3 region has the DNA TGTGCCAGCAGCTTTCTAGGGGAAACGAACACCGGGGAGCTGTTTTTT. Full variable domain (missing parts from reference TRBV5-6 and TRBJ2-2): DAGVTQSPTHLIKTRGQQVTLRCSPKSGHDTVSWYQQALGQGPQFIFQYYEEEERQRGNFPDRFSGHQFPNYSSELNVNALLLGDSALYLCASSFLGETNTGELFFGEGSRLTVL.

V and J are TRBV27 and TRBJ1-6; 8 bases fit TRBD1. V dropped 6 bases and J dropped 7; count of bases not matched to a gene: 11. CDR3 length: 16 amino acids. Germline V gives CDR1 MNHEY, CDR2 SMNVEV (reference sequence). The CDR3 coding sequence is TGTGCCAGCAGATTGCGGATTACAGGGGGGAATTCACCCCTCCACTTT. It is translated as CASRLRITGGNSPLHF.

The chain recombines TRBV25-1 with TRBJ2-3; a possible D gene is TRBD1 (5 bases). CDR1 and CDR2 (germline): MGHDK, SYGVNS. This CDR3 region has 13 residues. V dropped 4 bases and J dropped 4 bases, with 9 bases sitting between them. CDR3 loop: CASSGQGADTQYF. Here the CDR3 DNA reads TGTGCCAGCAGTGGGCAGGGCGCAGATACGCAGTATTTT.

This chain connects TRBV25-1 to TRBJ2-3; 9 bases agree with TRBD1. The CDR3 totals 15 residues. The V gene end was trimmed by 6 bases and the J gene end by 1 base; junction bases not matched to a gene: 5. Germline CDR1 and CDR2: MGHDK and SYGVNS. The CDR3 protein is CASRKTGGGTDTQYF. As DNA, the CDR3 is TGTGCCAGCAGAAAGACAGGGGGAGGCACAGATACGCAGTATTTT.

V is TRBV20-1 and J is TRBJ1-2; D is uncertain. The germline V and J ends were trimmed by 1 base and 0 bases, with 12 bases remaining between them. Germline V CDR1 and CDR2: DFQATT, SNEGSKA (reference sequence). The CDR3 is made up of 15 amino acids. The CDR3 bases are TGCAGTGCTAGAGCCGTCCGAGGGTCTAACTATGGCTACACCTTC. Translating it yields CSARAVRGSNYGYTF.

The chain has TRBV12-3 or TRBV12-4 and TRBJ1-5; D gene uncertain. Trimming pared 3 bases from V and 7 bases from J, leaving 7 bases between. The CDR3 is made up of 12 amino acids. CDR3 region: CASSLQYQPQHF. The CDR3 nucleotides read TGTGCCAGCAGTTTGCAATACCAGCCCCAGCATTTT.